These 8 T cell receptor beta chains came from one sample sequenced in a study of cytomegalovirus exposure and HLA in healthy donors. PCR was performed using 60 Vbeta and 13 Jbeta primers. Sequencing was performed with immunoSEQ multiplex PCR; in TCRdb, only in-frame clones are kept and a portion is missing. There are 110,000 or so clones in the sample; about 79% occur only once, and approximately 1.9% lies in the top ten. The source material was PBMCs. These receptors were collected from a human donor in good health.

V usage is TRBV5-1 and J usage is TRBJ2-7; 7 bases are a match to TRBD2. CDR1 and CDR2 from the germline V gene are SGHRS and YFSETQ. The length of the CDR3 is 17 residues. V lost 4 bases to trimming and J lost 3 bases; unmatched junction nucleotides: 16. The CDR3 region is CASSPRLATTPDYEQYF. The DNA of the CDR3 is TGCGCCAGCAGCCCACGACTAGCCACCACCCCGGACTACGAGCAGTACTTC.

The chain links TRBV30 to TRBJ1-4, with D tentatively TRBD1 (5 bases). CDR1 and CDR2 from the germline V gene are GTSNPN and SVGIG (reference sequence). The V gene lost 0 bases and the J gene lost 10 bases, with 12 bases spanning the gap. The CDR3 runs to 13 residues. CDR3 nucleotide sequence: TGTGCCTGGAGTGTAGACGGGAGGGGAAAACTGTTTTTT. This codes for CAWSVDGRGKLFF.

V usage is TRBV7-6 and J usage is TRBJ2-7, with no clear D. V was clipped by 2 bases and J by 3 bases, with 26 bases between them. Germline-derived CDR1 and CDR2 are SGHVS and FNYEAQ. The CDR3 spans 19 residues. This chain's CDR3 is CASSLTRPWARRYDYEQYF. The CDR3, as DNA: TGTGCCAGCAGCTTAACCCGACCCTGGGCACGTAGGTACGACTACGAGCAGTACTTC. Supplemented by reference TRBV7-6 and TRBJ2-7, the full variable domain reads GAGVSQSPRYKVTKRGQDVALRCDPISGHVSLYWYRQALGQGPEFLTYFNYEAQQDKSGLPNDRFSAERPEGSISTLTIQRTEQRDSAMYRCASSLTRPWARRYDYEQYFGPGTRLTVT.

This chain uses TRBV4-2 with TRBJ1-1, with D possibly TRBD1 on 5 matching bases. Trimming left V 5 bases short and J 5 bases short, with 18 bases between. Germline loops: CDR1 LGHNA, CDR2 YNFKEQ. The CDR3 runs 15 residues. CDR3 sequence reads: CASSNNRDSSTEAFF. CDR3 nucleotides: TGTGCCAGCAGCAATAACCGGGACTCGAGTACTGAAGCTTTCTTT.

A remark on this clone: A read error may produce the germline difference seen at one junction end. The V gene is TRBV6-5, the J gene TRBJ2-3; no clear D. This CDR3 contains 13 residues. Germline V gene data show CDR1 as MNHEY and CDR2 as SVGAGI. CDR3 amino acids: CASSDSATDTQYF. The CDR3 coding sequence is TGTGCCAGCAGTGACTCGGCTACAGATACGCAGTATTTT.

The chain recombines TRBV2 with TRBJ1-1; D remains unclear. The germline CDR1 and CDR2 sequences are SNHLY and FYNNEI. The CDR3 sequence is 12 residues long. V lost 7 bases to trimming and J lost 6 bases, with 12 bases between them. The DNA for the CDR3 is TGTGCCAGCATCGTTAGGACTTCTGAAGCTTTCTTT. The encoded protein is CASIVRTSEAFF. Full variable domain (rest looked up from reference TRBV2 and TRBJ1-1): EPEVTQTPSHQVTQMGQEVILRCVPISNHLYFYWYRQILGQKVEFLVSFYNNEISEKSEIFDDQFSVERPDGSNFTLKIRSTKLEDSAMYFCASIVRTSEAFFGQGTRLTVV.

The rearrangement links TRBV2 to TRBJ1-5; D unresolved. Germline CDR1 is SNHLY and CDR2 is FYNNEI. The CDR3 contains 14 residues. The V end was cut by 3 bases, the J end by 5 bases, with 11 bases between. The CDR3 reads CASSDVNTDQPQHF. The CDR3, as DNA: TGTGCCAGCAGTGATGTTAACACCGATCAGCCCCAGCATTTT.

The chain uses TRBV6-1 and TRBJ2-1, with D possibly TRBD1 on 6 matching bases. This CDR3 has 15 residues. Germline values: CDR1 MNHNS, CDR2 SASEGT. The V and J ends lost 6 bases and 0 bases respectively, with 12 bases between them. This CDR3 is CASSRTESSYNEQFF. The CDR3 DNA reads TGTGCCAGCAGCCGGACAGAGAGCTCCTACAATGAGCAGTTCTTC.